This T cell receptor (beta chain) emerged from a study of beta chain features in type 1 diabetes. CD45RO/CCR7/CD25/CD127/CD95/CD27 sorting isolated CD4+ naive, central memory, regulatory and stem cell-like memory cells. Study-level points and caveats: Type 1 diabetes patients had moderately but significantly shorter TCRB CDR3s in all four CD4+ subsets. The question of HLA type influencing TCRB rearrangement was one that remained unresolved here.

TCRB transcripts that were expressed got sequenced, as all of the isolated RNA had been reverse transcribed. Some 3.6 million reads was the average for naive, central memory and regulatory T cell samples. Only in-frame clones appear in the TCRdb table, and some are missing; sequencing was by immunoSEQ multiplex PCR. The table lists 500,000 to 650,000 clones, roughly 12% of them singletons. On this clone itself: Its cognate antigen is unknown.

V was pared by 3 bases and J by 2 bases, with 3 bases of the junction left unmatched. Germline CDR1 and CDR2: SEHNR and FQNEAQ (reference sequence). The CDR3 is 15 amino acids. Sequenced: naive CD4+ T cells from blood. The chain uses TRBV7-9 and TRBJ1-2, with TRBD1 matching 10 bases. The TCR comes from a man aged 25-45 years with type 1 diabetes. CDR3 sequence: CASSFPGQGNYGYTF. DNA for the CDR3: TGTGCCAGCAGCTTTCCGGGACAGGGGAACTATGGCTACACCTTC.